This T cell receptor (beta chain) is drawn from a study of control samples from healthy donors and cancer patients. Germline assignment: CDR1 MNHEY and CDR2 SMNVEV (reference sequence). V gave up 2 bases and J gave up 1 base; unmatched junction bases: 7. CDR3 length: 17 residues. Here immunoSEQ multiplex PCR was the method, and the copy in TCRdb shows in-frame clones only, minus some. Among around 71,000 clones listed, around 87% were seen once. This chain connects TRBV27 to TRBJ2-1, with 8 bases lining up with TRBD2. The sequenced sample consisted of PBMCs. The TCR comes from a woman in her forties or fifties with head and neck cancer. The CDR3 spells CASSLGRGGLSYNEQFF. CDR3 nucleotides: TGTGCCAGCAGTTTAGGTCGGGGGGGGCTTTCCTACAATGAGCAGTTCTTC.